Detailed here is one T cell receptor beta chain. The record originates from a study of early stage breast cancer tumors. Each sample had two DNA replicates, approximately 0.52 ug blood or roughly 1.4 ug tissue. Sequenced by immunoSEQ multiplex PCR; TCRdb stores in-frame clones only, minus some. The sample shows 5,000 to 6,500 clones, 55% to 75% of them seen only once. Normal breast often needed roughly 90-320 mg of tissue for enough DNA. This CDR3 comprises 14 residues. Germline values: CDR1 SGHRS, CDR2 YFSETQ. The V segment lost 6 bases and the J segment 7 bases; nucleotides outside the gene matches: 6.

The sequence came from a person in their sixties with breast cancer. Input material: normal breast tissue next to the tumor. V and J are TRBV5-1 and TRBJ1-6; 8 nucleotides align to TRBD1. The CDR3 DNA follows: TGCGCCAGCAAACCGACAGGGGACAATTCACCCCTCCACTTT. Amino acid sequence: CASKPTGDNSPLHF.